This entry lists 21 T cell receptor beta chains sequenced from one sample in a study of shared clonotypes between healthy human individuals (dated by TCRdb to the early 2020s). Library preparation was by the immunoSEQ multiplex PCR assay. TCRdb retrieved this table from immuneACCESS and kept in-frame rearrangements only. Not all clones are present; in checked studies, unresolved V genes account for under half, and no reason is known for the remainder. Within this sample are hundreds of thousands of clones, with around 96% of them counted one time only. The ten largest clones represent around 0.12% of the sample. CD8 naive samples were CD45RO-negative cells positively selected for CCR7, giving a CD45RA+CCR7+ population that excluded TemRA cells. The sequenced sample consisted of naive CD8+ T cells sorted from blood. The intended sense of this specimen's cell subset or site label: CD45RA+CCR7+. The receptors were sampled from a woman aged 25 to 45 in good health.

This clone was observed once. The sample carries other DNA sequences with the same CDR3. The chain combines TRBV27 with TRBJ2-7; TRBD2 aligns across 7 bases. From germline, CDR1 is MNHEY and CDR2 SMNVEV (reference sequence). The CDR3 has 14 amino acids. V trimming: 3 bases; J trimming: 2 bases; junction bases outside the gene matches: 4. The chain's CDR3 is CASSFGAGAYEQYF. The CDR3 DNA follows: TGTGCCAGCAGTTTCGGGGCGGGAGCCTACGAGCAGTACTTC.

The chain employs TRBV27 and TRBJ2-7; D may be TRBD2 (6 bases). The germline gives CDR1 MNHEY, CDR2 SMNVEV (reference sequence). The V and J ends lost 5 bases and 6 bases respectively, with 14 bases between them. This CDR3 is 13 amino acids long. The CDR3 spells CASSLGHGGEQYF. The DNA of the CDR3 is TGTGCCAGCAGTCTCGGTCACGGGGGCGAGCAGTACTTC.

With regard to this clone: The sample has other DNA sequences that encode this CDR3 too. This chain connects TRBV27 to TRBJ1-2; 8 bases map to TRBD1. V dropped 7 bases and J dropped 4; count of bases not matched to a gene: 5. The length of the CDR3 is 13 residues. Germline CDR1 MNHEY, CDR2 SMNVEV (reference sequence). The CDR3 here is CASTPGTGYGYTF. Here the CDR3 DNA reads TGTGCCAGCACCCCCGGGACAGGCTATGGCTACACCTTC.

The chain has TRBV29-1 and TRBJ2-7, with 7 bases identical to TRBD1. V shed 6 bases and J 3 bases; nucleotides not matched to a gene: 2. This CDR3 region has 11 residues. The germline gives CDR1 SQVTM, CDR2 ANQGSEA. CDR3 amino acids: CSVGTVYEQYF. CDR3 bases: TGCAGCGTAGGGACAGTCTACGAGCAGTACTTC.

This chain connects TRBV5-1 to TRBJ2-3; tentative D call: TRBD1 (5 bases). This CDR3 spans 13 amino acids. V was trimmed by 6 bases and J by 5 bases, leaving 13 bases between them. Germline CDR1 SGHRS, CDR2 YFSETQ. Here the CDR3 reads CASKEGVEDTQYF. CDR3 bases: TGCGCCAGCAAGGAAGGGGTGGAAGATACGCAGTATTTT.

Of note for this clone: Other nucleotide sequences from this sample produce the same CDR3. The chain links TRBV27 to TRBJ2-7; 14 nucleotides match TRBD2. The CDR3 is made up of 15 amino acids. After removal of 4 bases from V and 6 bases from J, the junction contained 5 bases not matched to a gene. Germline assignment: CDR1 MNHEY and CDR2 SMNVEV (reference sequence). Written as DNA, the CDR3 is TGTGCCAGCAGTTCGGGGACTAGCGGGAGAGGCGAGCAGTACTTC. This encodes CASSSGTSGRGEQYF.

A note on this clone: Additional DNA sequences in this sample encode the identical CDR3. V usage is TRBV9 and J usage is TRBJ1-2; the D is unclear. The germline V gene encodes CDR1 SGDLS and CDR2 YYNGEE. This CDR3 has 12 amino acids. V was clipped by 2 bases and J by 1 base, with 3 bases between them. For the CDR3, the DNA is TGTGCCAGCAGCGTGGGTAACTATGGCTACACCTTC. Its translation: CASSVGNYGYTF. Complete variable domain (other parts from reference TRBV9 and TRBJ1-2): DSGVTQTPKHLITATGQRVTLRCSPRSGDLSVYWYQQSLDQGLQFLIQYYNGEERAKGNILERFSAQQFPDLHSELNLSSLELGDSALYFCASSVGNYGYTFGSGTRLTVV.

The genes are TRBV28 and TRBJ2-1, with D possibly being TRBD2 (5 bases). Germline V gene lookup returns CDR1 MDHEN and CDR2 SYDVKM. V gave up 5 bases and J gave up 0 bases, with 20 bases separating them. The CDR3 length is 18 residues. CDR3 region: CASSPHVFSGSSYNEQFF. CDR3 in DNA: TGTGCCAGCAGTCCCCATGTTTTCAGCGGAAGCTCCTACAATGAGCAGTTCTTC.

The chain joins TRBV19 to TRBJ2-6; D remains ambiguous. The germline V gene has CDR1 LNHDA and CDR2 SQIVND (reference sequence). Trimming cost V 5 bases and J 0 bases, with 8 bases left between them. The CDR3 is 15 residues long. In nucleotides, the CDR3 is TGTGCCAGTAGTTACGGACCCTCTGGGGCCAACGTCCTGACTTTC. Its translation is CASSYGPSGANVLTF. Variable domain in full (rest from reference TRBV19 and TRBJ2-6): DGGITQSPKYLFRKEGQNVTLSCEQNLNHDAMYWYRQDPGQGLRLIYYSQIVNDFQKGDIAEGYSVSREKKESFPLTVTSAQKNPTAFYLCASSYGPSGANVLTFGAGSRLTVL.

This chain links TRBV9 with TRBJ1-2; TRBD1 matches 8 bases. Germline lookup yields CDR1 SGDLS and CDR2 YYNGEE. V lost 1 base and J lost 4; bases outside the gene matches: 18. This CDR3 region has 19 residues. CDR3 nucleotide sequence: TGTGCCAGCAGCGTATTCGCGGGACAGGATTCTCGCTTGTCCTATGGCTACACCTTC. Protein: CASSVFAGQDSRLSYGYTF.

The CDR3 protein is CASSSGQGSYGYTF. The CDR3 DNA follows: TGTGCCAGCAGCTCAGGACAGGGCAGTTATGGCTACACCTTC. This sequence joins TRBV2 and TRBJ1-2; the match to TRBD1 covers 8 bases. The junction had 8 bases not matched to a gene; V was cut back by 6 bases and J by 5 bases. The CDR3 has 14 residues. CDR1 SNHLY and CDR2 FYNNEI come from the germline V gene.

The chain couples TRBV10-1 to TRBJ2-7; possible D gene TRBD2, 6 bases. V gave up 4 bases and J gave up 4 bases, with 29 bases separating them. Germline lookup yields CDR1 WNHNN and CDR2 SYGVQD (reference sequence). This CDR3 has 19 residues. The CDR3 spells CASSVLPGLRIKLKYEQYF. The DNA for the CDR3 is TGCGCCAGCAGTGTGCTCCCGGGACTCCGAATCAAACTAAAATACGAGCAGTACTTC.

This chain connects TRBV2 to TRBJ2-7; D gene unclear. V dropped 1 base and J dropped 3 bases, with 7 bases sitting between them. CDR1 is SNHLY, CDR2 FYNNEI, per germline. This CDR3 has 13 residues. This CDR3 is CASSEVLGYEQYF. In DNA form, the CDR3 reads TGTGCCAGCAGTGAAGTGTTGGGCTACGAGCAGTACTTC.

About this clone: Other nucleotide sequences in the sample specify the same CDR3. The chain carries TRBV7-6 and TRBJ2-3; no clear D gene. Trimming shortened V by 1 base and J by 1 base, and 0 bases separated the two germline ends. The germline V gene has CDR1 SGHVS and CDR2 FNYEAQ. The CDR3 is made up of 12 amino acids. For the CDR3, the DNA is TGTGCCAGCAGCTTAGGCACAGATACGCAGTATTTT. It specifies CASSLGTDTQYF.

The CDR3 here is CASSFNWGEAFF. CDR3 coding DNA: TGTGCCAGCAGCTTTAATTGGGGGGAAGCTTTCTTT. The chain has TRBV7-9 and TRBJ1-1, with D maybe TRBD1 (5 bases). The V gene lost 3 bases and the J gene lost 8 bases, with 10 bases spanning the gap. Germline-derived CDR1 and CDR2 are SEHNR and FQNEAQ (reference sequence). The CDR3 is made up of 12 amino acids.

The chain employs TRBV27 and TRBJ2-7, with a weak D call TRBD1 (5 bases). V lost 3 bases to trimming and J lost 4 bases, with 19 bases between them. In germline, CDR1 is MNHEY, CDR2 SMNVEV (reference sequence). The length of the CDR3 is 16 residues. CDR3 residues: CASSFSLGVTIYEQYF. The CDR3 coding sequence is TGTGCCAGCAGTTTCTCGTTAGGGGTTACGATTTACGAGCAGTACTTC.

The chain is built from TRBV19 and TRBJ2-5, with TRBD2 matching over 14 bases. The closer fit of TRBJ2-7 to the DNA end suggests the J call may be wrong. The germline V gene encodes CDR1 LNHDA and CDR2 SQIVND (reference sequence). This CDR3 contains 17 residues. The CDR3 nucleotides are TGTGCCAGTAGTCGACGACTAGCGGGAGGGGAGGCCTACGAGCAGTACTTC. Translating gives CASSRRLAGGEAYEQYF.

This clone was seen only a few times. The DNA for the CDR3 is TGTGCCAGCAGCGTAGGGGGGAAGAACACTGAAGCTTTCTTT. Translated, it gives CASSVGGKNTEAFF. The chain joins TRBV9 to TRBJ1-1; tentatively, D is TRBD1 (5 bases). Germline CDR1 and CDR2: SGDLS and YYNGEE. The CDR3 consists of 14 residues. V was pared by 0 bases and J by 1 base, with 7 bases between.

V is TRBV27 and J is TRBJ2-6, with TRBD1 as a possible D gene (6 bases). The CDR3 extends over 17 amino acids. CDR1 is MNHEY, CDR2 SMNVEV, per germline (reference sequence). The germline V and J ends were trimmed by 5 bases and 0 bases, with 14 bases remaining between them. The CDR3, as DNA: TGTGCCAGCAGTGCACCGGGACACCGCTCTGGGGCCAACGTCCTGACTTTC. It specifies CASSAPGHRSGANVLTF. Full variable domain (remainder filled in from reference TRBV27 and TRBJ2-6): EAQVTQNPRYLITVTGKKLTVTCSQNMNHEYMSWYRQDPGLGLRQIYYSMNVEVTDKGDVPEGYKVSRKEKRNFPLILESPSPNQTSLYFCASSAPGHRSGANVLTFGAGSRLTVL.

The chain recombines TRBV4-1 with TRBJ2-5, with unresolved D. The J call could be wrong; TRBJ2-7 is a better fit for the DNA end. Germline CDR1 and CDR2: MGHRA and YSYEKL. This CDR3 contains 15 residues. This CDR3 is CASSQVDGLLYEQYF. The CDR3 nucleotides read TGCGCCAGCAGCCAAGTAGACGGGCTACTCTACGAGCAGTACTTC.

V gene TRBV27 combines with J gene TRBJ2-2; 10 bases are a match to TRBD1. The CDR3 runs 17 residues. V lost 5 bases, J lost 3 bases, and 9 bases stayed unmatched. Germline V gives CDR1 MNHEY, CDR2 SMNVEV (reference sequence). This CDR3 is CASSPPGQGIHTGELFF. The CDR3 DNA reads TGTGCCAGCAGTCCCCCGGGACAGGGGATTCACACCGGGGAGCTGTTTTTT.